The rows below give T cell receptor beta chains drawn from one sample of a study of cytomegalovirus exposure and HLA in healthy donors. Generated by immunoSEQ multiplex PCR, the TCRdb table keeps only in-frame clones and is missing some. The sample consists of around 120,000 clones, around 76% of them appearing once. The sequenced material came from PBMCs. All receptors derive from a man in his fifties or sixties in good health and CMV-seropositive. CDR3s include the opening cysteine and the closing phenylalanine or tryptophan. Fields, in order: clone size, D gene, V gene, J gene, CDR3 protein, CDR3 DNA. A D gene is named only where the DNA matches it firmly. Only some rows state a clone size, as once, few, many or a class for expanded clones.

>NA|NA|TRBV20-1|TRBJ2-3
CSAFRTDTQYF
TGCAGTGCTTTCAGGACAGATACGCAGTATTTT
>NA|NA|TRBV6-1|TRBJ1-2
CASSELGADYGYTF
TGTGCCAGCAGTGAGTTAGGGGCGGACTATGGCTACACCTTC
>NA|NA|TRBV10-1|TRBJ1-5
CASTAGVGQPQHF
TGCGCCAGCACGGCCGGGGTAGGCCAGCCCCAGCATTTT
>NA|NA|TRBV5-8|TRBJ2-6
CASSLFSGANVLTF
TGTGCCAGCAGTCTATTCTCTGGGGCCAACGTCCTGACTTTC
>NA|TRBD2|TRBV5-1|TRBJ2-1
CASSLTGGSSYNEQFF
TGCGCCAGCAGTCTAACGGGGGGGAGCTCCTACAATGAGCAGTTCTTC
>NA|TRBD1|TRBV5-4|TRBJ1-1
CASSSGQGAIGTEAFF
TGTGCCAGCAGCTCGGGACAGGGGGCGATAGGCACTGAAGCTTTCTTT
>NA|TRBD2|TRBV6-5|TRBJ2-1
CASSSLAGVVDEQFF
TGTGCCAGCAGTTCACTAGCGGGGGTGGTAGATGAGCAGTTCTTC
>NA|NA|TRBV10-1|TRBJ2-2
CASSESEGPGELFF
TGCGCCAGCAGTGAGTCGGAGGGTCCCGGGGAGCTGTTTTTT
>NA|NA|TRBV7-9|TRBJ2-1
CASSLAEPDEQFF
TGTGCCAGCAGCTTAGCCGAGCCGGATGAGCAGTTCTTC
>NA|TRBD2|TRBV6-1|TRBJ2-3
CASSGLLAADTQYF
TGTGCCAGCAGTGGACTCCTAGCGGCAGATACGCAGTATTTT
>NA|TRBD1|TRBV5-1|TRBJ2-5
CASSVGGDRGPFLQETQYF
TGCGCCAGCAGCGTGGGGGGGGACAGGGGTCCTTTTCTCCAAGAGACCCAGTACTTC
>NA|TRBD2|TRBV6-6|TRBJ2-1
CASSFAGGYPFF
TGTGCCAGCAGTTTCGCGGGAGGGTATCCGTTCTTC
>NA|TRBD1|TRBV6-4|TRBJ1-1
CASSDSDRATEAFF
TGTGCCAGCAGTGACTCGGACAGGGCCACTGAAGCTTTCTTT
>NA|NA|TRBV5-1|TRBJ2-1
CASSSGSLIGNEQFF
TGCGCCAGCAGCTCCGGGTCCCTCATAGGCAATGAGCAGTTCTTC
>NA|TRBD2|TRBV4-1|TRBJ2-1
CASSQGLAGVGEQFF
TGCGCCAGCAGCCAGGGCCTAGCGGGGGTCGGTGAGCAGTTCTTC
>NA|NA|TRBV5-1|TRBJ2-1
CASSLEQPYNEQFF
TGCGCCAGCAGCTTGGAACAGCCCTACAATGAGCAGTTCTTC
>NA|TRBD1|TRBV28|TRBJ1-3
CASSTGGRNTIYF
TGTGCCAGCAGCACAGGGGGCCGAAACACCATATATTTT
>NA|NA|TRBV7-6|TRBJ2-1
CASSLAGQGNAEQFF
TGTGCCAGCAGCTTAGCTGGGCAGGGCAACGCTGAGCAGTTCTTC
>NA|NA|TRBV5-8|TRBJ2-1
CASSDLVSSYNEQFF
TGTGCCAGCAGCGACCTAGTAAGCTCCTACAATGAGCAGTTCTTC
>NA|TRBD1|TRBV5-1|TRBJ2-1
CASSLGGPINEQFF
TGCGCCAGCAGCTTAGGGGGCCCGATCAATGAGCAGTTCTTC
>NA|NA|TRBV2|TRBJ2-5
CASSETRETQYF
TGTGCCAGCAGTGAAACGAGAGAGACCCAGTACTTC
>NA|NA|TRBV19|TRBJ1-5
CASSIRIGGNQPQHF
TGTGCCAGTAGTATAAGGATAGGGGGCAATCAGCCCCAGCATTTT
>NA|TRBD1|TRBV25-1|TRBJ2-5
CASSEYPTGPQETQYF
TGTGCCAGCAGTGAATACCCGACAGGGCCCCAAGAGACCCAGTACTTC
>NA|TRBD2|TRBV13|TRBJ2-3
CASSKPGLEGSDTQYF
TGTGCCAGCAGCAAGCCGGGACTAGAGGGTTCAGATACGCAGTATTTT
>few|NA|TRBV6-5|TRBJ2-7
CASSYSTSFHEQYF
TGTGCCAGCAGTTACTCCACTAGCTTCCACGAGCAGTACTTC
>NA|TRBD1|TRBV19|TRBJ1-2
CASSTRQGGSGYTF
TGTGCCAGTAGTACCCGACAGGGGGGGTCAGGCTACACCTTC
>NA|TRBD1|TRBV5-6|TRBJ2-2
CASSLYGTGTSGELFF
TGTGCCAGCAGCTTGTACGGGACAGGAACGAGTGGGGAGCTGTTTTTT
>few|TRBD2|TRBV7-9|TRBJ2-3
CASRPIAGAGDTQYF
TGTGCCAGCAGGCCTATAGCGGGAGCGGGTGATACGCAGTATTTT
>NA|NA|TRBV11-2|TRBJ2-7
CASSPQTGGTSYEQYF
TGTGCCAGCAGCCCCCAGACGGGGGGCACGTCCTACGAGCAGTACTTC
>NA|NA|TRBV5-1|TRBJ2-1
CASSLAPPNEQFF
TGCGCCAGCAGCTTGGCTCCCCCCAATGAGCAGTTCTTC
>NA|TRBD1|TRBV6-1|TRBJ1-2
CASKGGQGGYGGYTF
TGTGCCAGCAAAGGAGGACAGGGGGGGTACGGTGGCTACACCTTC
>NA|NA|TRBV2|TRBJ2-1
CASSDDSLFYNEQFF
TGTGCCAGCAGTGATGACAGTCTTTTCTACAATGAGCAGTTCTTC
>NA|NA|TRBV21-1|TRBJ2-6
CASSPAQGDPPGANVLTF
TGTGCCAGCAGCCCCGCCCAGGGCGATCCACCTGGGGCCAACGTCCTGACTTTC
>NA|NA|TRBV19|TRBJ1-5
CASSIIDTRNQPQHF
TGTGCCAGTAGTATTATAGACACCAGAAATCAGCCCCAGCATTTT
>NA|NA|TRBV21-1|TRBJ2-7
CASSKGRETSAYEQYF
TGTGCCAGCAGCAAGGGAAGGGAGACTAGCGCCTACGAGCAGTACTTC
>NA|NA|TRBV5-1|TRBJ1-1
CASSLGVGNTEAFF
TGCGCCAGCAGCTTAGGGGTGGGGAACACTGAAGCTTTCTTT
>once|TRBD1|TRBV27|TRBJ1-5
CASSLNRGSNQHF
TGTGCCAGCAGTTTAAACAGGGGAAGCAACCAGCATTTT
>once|NA|TRBV28|TRBJ1-2
CAGLAGGANYGYTF
TGTGCCGGCTTAGCTGGGGGGGCTAACTATGGCTACACCTTC
>NA|TRBD2|TRBV5-6|TRBJ2-1
CASSLLTLAGLNNEQFF
TGTGCCAGCAGCTTATTGACCCTAGCGGGACTAAACAATGAGCAGTTCTTC
>NA|NA|TRBV4-1|TRBJ2-1
CASSQAGLLSYNEQFF
TGCGCCAGCAGCCAGGCGGGACTGTTATCCTACAATGAGCAGTTCTTC
>NA|NA|TRBV9|TRBJ1-2
CASSVGEGSGYGYTF
TGTGCCAGCAGCGTAGGGGAGGGGAGTGGTTATGGCTACACCTTC